These T cell receptor beta chains were read from a single sample in a study of lymphopenia after photon versus proton radiotherapy. Only in-frame clones appear in the TCRdb table, and some are missing; sequencing was by immunoSEQ multiplex PCR. The sample has approximately 50,000 clones, about four fifths seen once. Sequences were derived from peripheral blood, sampled from a patient treated with photon-based radiotherapy. The source is a man over 45 with gastric cancer. Both conserved end residues are part of each CDR3. The D gene is left open where the match is weak. A row's size may be missing; if present it is once, few, many or a size class.

cdr3_aa cdr3_nt j_call d_call cdr3_length v_call clone_size
CASSEGTDDTQYF TGTGCCAGCAGTGAGGGGACAGACGATACGCAGTATTTT TRBJ2-3 TRBD1 13 TRBV25-1 once
CASSGTGRNTEAFF TGTGCCAGTAGTGGGACAGGGAGAAACACTGAAGCTTTCTTT TRBJ1-1 TRBD1 14 TRBV19 NA
CASSWPSVNTGELFF TGTGCCAGCAGTTGGCCTAGCGTGAACACCGGGGAGCTGTTTTTT TRBJ2-2 NA 15 TRBV6-5 NA
CASSPQTGLNTEAFF TGTGCCAGCAGCCCCCAGACAGGCCTGAACACTGAAGCTTTCTTT TRBJ1-1 NA 15 TRBV9 NA
CASSIGQMNTEAFF TGTGCCAGTAGTATAGGCCAGATGAACACTGAAGCTTTCTTT TRBJ1-1 NA 14 TRBV19 NA
CASSPAVGTEAFF TGTGCCAGCAGTCCAGCGGTGGGCACTGAAGCTTTCTTT TRBJ1-1 NA 13 TRBV25-1 once
CASRGDSYTDTQYF TGCGCCAGCAGGGGGGACTCCTACACAGATACGCAGTATTTT TRBJ2-3 NA 14 TRBV10-1 NA
CSVADRGGPYGYTF TGCAGCGTTGCTGACAGGGGGGGACCCTATGGCTACACCTTC TRBJ1-2 TRBD1 14 TRBV29-1 NA
CASSPWNREGDTQYF TGCGCCAGCAGCCCCTGGAACAGGGAGGGTGATACGCAGTATTTT TRBJ2-3 NA 15 TRBV10-1 NA
CASTSAERLWTEAFF TGTGCCAGCACATCCGCGGAAAGGTTGTGGACTGAAGCTTTCTTT TRBJ1-1 NA 15 TRBV28 NA
CASSFDYEQYF TGCGCCAGCAGCTTTGACTACGAGCAGTACTTC TRBJ2-7 NA 11 TRBV5-1 NA
CASSATGTGSSYEQYF TGTGCCAGCAGCGCTACCGGGACAGGGAGCTCCTACGAGCAGTACTTC TRBJ2-7 TRBD1 16 TRBV11-2 NA
CASSEEGAGEQFF TGTGCCAGCAGTGAAGAGGGGGCGGGAGAGCAGTTCTTC TRBJ2-1 NA 13 TRBV2 NA
CASSSGTAGELFF TGTGCCAGTAGTTCGGGGACGGCCGGGGAGCTGTTTTTT TRBJ2-2 NA 13 TRBV19 once
CASSSAGGGYEQYF TGTGCCAGCAGCTCAGCAGGGGGTGGCTACGAGCAGTACTTC TRBJ2-7 TRBD1 14 TRBV7-6 NA
CASSYSNTVGEAFF TGTGCCAGCAGTTACTCGAATACGGTTGGCGAAGCTTTCTTT TRBJ1-1 NA 14 TRBV6-5 NA
CASSYGTTMDEQFF TGTGCCAGCAGTTACGGGACCACTATGGATGAGCAGTTCTTC TRBJ2-1 NA 14 TRBV6-5 NA
CASSLWMGQTEAFF TGCGCCAGCAGCTTGTGGATGGGGCAAACTGAAGCTTTCTTT TRBJ1-1 NA 14 TRBV5-1 NA
CASSVSLREDFEQFF TGTGCCAGCAGCGTATCCCTCCGGGAGGACTTCGAGCAGTTCTTC TRBJ2-1 TRBD2 15 TRBV9 once
CASSLRRAMNTEAFF TGTGCCAGCAGCCTTCGGCGGGCCATGAACACTGAAGCTTTCTTT TRBJ1-1 NA 15 TRBV11-2 NA
CASSYGGEETQYF TGTGCCAGCAGTTACGGGGGAGAAGAGACCCAGTACTTC TRBJ2-5 NA 13 TRBV6-5 NA
CASRQGANTEAFF TGTGCCAGCAGGCAGGGGGCGAACACTGAAGCTTTCTTT TRBJ1-1 TRBD1 13 TRBV2 few
CSVDGTGKYEQYF TGCAGCGTTGACGGGACAGGCAAGTACGAGCAGTACTTC TRBJ2-7 TRBD1 13 TRBV29-1 few
CASSPGTSGRRVGNEQFF TGTGCCAGCAGCCCGGGGACTAGCGGGAGGAGAGTTGGAAATGAGCAGTTCTTC TRBJ2-1 TRBD2 18 TRBV7-2 few